This T cell receptor (beta chain) stems from a study of blood T cells in healthy people across ages. Through a sample-barcoded 5' primer and a J-beta primer mix, a second PCR was run for roughly 6 to 12 cycles. One entry per CDR3 protein, called by TCRdb with MiXCR from the 5' RACE reads. This sample has some 760,000 distinct CDR3 sequences, with 25% found just once. A few counts support this clonotype. Its specificity is unknown. Every participating donor contributed 8.5 to 10 milliliters of peripheral blood through a draw. General study findings and limits: A roughly linear fall in TCR beta diversity per million T cells was seen with increasing age. What prevented conclusive comparison of naive and antigen-experienced cells was that PBMCs were unsorted.

The CDR3 spans 13 residues. Germline V gives CDR1 LNHNV, CDR2 YYDKDF (reference sequence). V gave up 0 bases and J gave up 2 bases, with 4 bases separating them. These data also formed part of another study, on T cells of mothers and their children. That paper notes: It was found that thymic selection shapes TCR recombination output similarly in related and unrelated pairs.

The chain combines TRBV15 with TRBJ2-5; D uncertain. This TCR derives from a boy between 10 and 17 years old in good health. The sequencing input was blood. CDR3 nucleotide sequence: TGTGCCACCAGCAGAGATCTGCAAGAGACCCAGTACTTC. Its translation is CATSRDLQETQYF.